The 23 T cell receptor beta chains presented below share a single source sample, sequenced in a study of cytomegalovirus exposure and HLA in healthy donors. PCR employed 60 Vbeta and 13 Jbeta primers. Here immunoSEQ multiplex PCR was the method, and the copy in TCRdb shows in-frame clones only, minus some. The table includes 120,000 or so clones, around 78% detected once. Sequenced material: PBMCs. The source is a man aged 18 to 35 in good health and CMV-seropositive.

The V call is TRBV18, the J call TRBJ1-1; D call uncertain. The CDR3 has 13 amino acids. V lost 5 bases, J lost 0 bases, and 7 bases lay in between. The germline gives CDR1 KGHSH, CDR2 LQKENI. CDR3: CASSELMNTEAFF. CDR3 nucleotide sequence: TGTGCCAGCTCAGAACTGATGAACACTGAAGCTTTCTTT.

V gene TRBV10-3 combines with J gene TRBJ2-7, with a possible D match to TRBD1 (7 bases). This CDR3 has 17 residues. Germline lookup yields CDR1 ENHRY and CDR2 SYGVKD. Trimming cost V 0 bases and J 3 bases, with 18 bases left between them. CDR3 amino acids: CAISESSGYRGHYEQYF. CDR3 sequence (DNA): TGTGCCATCAGTGAGTCGAGCGGGTACAGGGGTCACTACGAGCAGTACTTC.

This clone was detected only once. The chain joins TRBV11-2 to TRBJ1-1; 7 positions match TRBD1. V was pared by 4 bases and J by 4 bases, with 9 bases of the junction left unmatched. Germline-derived CDR1 and CDR2 are SGHAT and FQNNGV. The CDR3 is made up of 15 amino acids. The CDR3 is CASSSTGNLGTEAFF. CDR3 bases: TGTGCCAGCAGCTCGACAGGGAACTTGGGCACTGAAGCTTTCTTT.

This clone was detected ten times or more. The CDR3 coding sequence is TGTGCCAGCACAAGGTGGCAGGGGGACTACGAGCAGTACTTC. It specifies CASTRWQGDYEQYF. The rearrangement links TRBV11-2 to TRBJ2-7; 7 nucleotides align to TRBD1. The CDR3 loop spans 14 amino acids. The junction had 9 bases not matched to a gene; V was cut back by 7 bases and J by 3 bases. Germline CDR1 and CDR2: SGHAT and FQNNGV.

The CDR3 protein is CASSFSGGRSLETF. In nucleotides, the CDR3 is TGTGCCAGCAGCTTCAGCGGGGGCAGATCCCTCGAGACCTTC. The chain links TRBV5-4 to TRBJ1-2, with D perhaps TRBD1 (6 bases). Germline CDR1 and CDR2: SGHNT and YYREEE (reference sequence). Deletions cut 2 bases from V and 14 bases from J, with 22 bases between. This CDR3 is built from 14 residues.

The chain is built from TRBV11-2 and TRBJ2-3, with 7 bases lining up with TRBD2. Germline CDR1 SGHAT, CDR2 FQNNGV. This CDR3 comprises 15 residues. The V and J ends lost 4 bases and 8 bases, in that order; junction bases with no gene match: 12. This CDR3 reads CASSSQRGGSGTQYF. CDR3 nucleotides: TGTGCCAGCAGCTCCCAGCGGGGAGGGTCAGGTACGCAGTATTTT.

The chain combines TRBV30 with TRBJ1-2, with TRBD1 identical over 7 bases. Germline assignment: CDR1 GTSNPN and CDR2 SVGIG (reference sequence). CDR3 length: 12 amino acids. V dropped 5 bases and J dropped 12; count of bases not matched to a gene: 12. The DNA of the CDR3 is TGTGCCTGGGGCGGGACAGCCCAATGGAACACCTTC. It specifies CAWGGTAQWNTF.

This rearrangement joins TRBV19 to TRBJ2-5; tentative D call: TRBD1 (5 bases). CDR1 is LNHDA and CDR2 is SQIVND in the germline V gene (reference sequence). CDR3 length equals 15 residues. V lost 2 bases to trimming and J lost 2 bases, with 12 bases between them. The CDR3 DNA reads as TGTGCCAGTAGTATATTAAGGGGAAAGCAAGAGACCCAGTACTTC. Protein: CASSILRGKQETQYF.

This clone has more than one count but fewer than ten. V gene TRBV13 combines with J gene TRBJ2-6, with 9 positions matching TRBD1. This CDR3 spans 20 amino acids. Trimming cost V 0 bases and J 0 bases; bases outside gene matches: 9. Germline lookup yields CDR1 PRHDT and CDR2 FYEKMQ (reference sequence). DNA for the CDR3: TGTGCCAGCAGCTTAGGGGACCCGGACAGGGGATACTCTGGGGCCAACGTCCTGACTTTC. Amino acids: CASSLGDPDRGYSGANVLTF.

In its sample, this clone was seen once. This CDR3 reads CASRLSGGHYEQYF. Here the CDR3 DNA reads TGTGCCAGCAGACTGTCCGGGGGGCACTACGAGCAGTACTTC. V and J are TRBV7-9 and TRBJ2-7; D perhaps matches TRBD2 (7 bases). The CDR3 is 14 residues long. Germline CDR1 and CDR2: SEHNR and FQNEAQ (reference sequence). V was pared by 6 bases and J by 3 bases, with 15 bases between. Supplemented by reference TRBV7-9 and TRBJ2-7, the full variable domain reads DTGVSQNPRHKITKRGQNVTFRCDPISEHNRLYWYRQTLGQGPEFLTYFQNEAQLEKSRLLSDRFSAERPKGSFSTLEIQRTEQGDSAMYLCASRLSGGHYEQYFGPGTRLTVT.

The chain is built from TRBV19 and TRBJ2-3; TRBD1 matches at 7 bases. The CDR3 loop spans 14 amino acids. Germline V gene lookup returns CDR1 LNHDA and CDR2 SQIVND (reference sequence). J was trimmed by 8 bases and V by 4 bases; bases with no gene match: 9. CDR3 sequence reads: CASSTTGAVVTQYF. For the CDR3, the DNA is TGTGCCAGTAGTACCACAGGGGCCGTCGTTACGCAGTATTTT.

This chain joins TRBV2 and TRBJ1-2; tentatively, D is TRBD1 (6 bases). Per the germline V gene, CDR1 is SNHLY and CDR2 is FYNNEI. The CDR3 extends over 14 amino acids. Between the trimmed V and J ends, which lost 4 bases and 4 bases, there was a span of 13 bases. The DNA of the CDR3 is TGTGCCAGCAGTGGGCGGGGGGGGCTCTATGGCTACACCTTC. Residues: CASSGRGGLYGYTF. Full variable domain (remainder filled in from reference TRBV2 and TRBJ1-2): EPEVTQTPSHQVTQMGQEVILRCVPISNHLYFYWYRQILGQKVEFLVSFYNNEISEKSEIFDDQFSVERPDGSNFTLKIRSTKLEDSAMYFCASSGRGGLYGYTFGSGTRLTVV.

This chain uses TRBV6-6 with TRBJ1-6; tentatively, D is TRBD1 (5 bases). Germline values: CDR1 MNHNY, CDR2 SVGAGI (reference sequence). CDR3 length equals 16 residues. V was trimmed by 2 bases and J by 5 bases, leaving 13 bases between them. In DNA form, the CDR3 reads TGTGCCAGCAGTTACAAACAGGCAGGGAATAATTCACCCCTCCACTTT. Translation: CASSYKQAGNNSPLHF.

This clone is a singleton in its sample. The genes are TRBV7-2 and TRBJ1-4, with 7 nucleotides matching TRBD1. CDR1 is SGHTA, CDR2 FQGNSA, per germline. J was trimmed by 0 bases and V by 6 bases; bases with no gene match: 10. The CDR3 runs to 17 residues. CDR3 loop: CASRRGTVPTTNEKLFF. The CDR3 region has the DNA TGTGCCAGCAGACGTGGGACAGTTCCCACAACTAATGAAAAACTGTTTTTT.

This clone was found once. The gene calls are TRBV7-9 and TRBJ1-2, with 10 nucleotides matching TRBD1. The CDR3 is 13 residues long. V lost 5 bases, J lost 6 bases, and 3 bases stayed unmatched. Germline-derived CDR1 and CDR2 are SEHNR and FQNEAQ (reference sequence). The CDR3 nucleotides read TGTGCCAGCAGCCCCGGACAGGGGGATGGCTACACCTTC. Its translation is CASSPGQGDGYTF. Full variable domain (rest looked up from reference TRBV7-9 and TRBJ1-2): DTGVSQNPRHKITKRGQNVTFRCDPISEHNRLYWYRQTLGQGPEFLTYFQNEAQLEKSRLLSDRFSAERPKGSFSTLEIQRTEQGDSAMYLCASSPGQGDGYTFGSGTRLTVV.

Notes on this clone: The junction differs from germline at one of its ends, possibly a read error. This chain links TRBV4-1 with TRBJ2-3, with 11 positions matching TRBD2. The CDR3 runs 15 residues. Germline lookup yields CDR1 MGHRA and CDR2 YSYEKL. The CDR3 here is CASSQEGLADSRPFF. The CDR3 DNA is TGCGCCAGCAGCCAAGAGGGACTAGCGGACTCCCGCCCCTTTTTT.

The rearrangement links TRBV21-1 to TRBJ2-7; the table's D call TRBD1 went unverified against the DNA. TRBV21-1 is described as a pseudogene. The length of the CDR3 is 18 residues. CDR3: CASSLHSGTGIPYYEQYF. Written as DNA, the CDR3 is TGTGCCAGCAGCTTACATTCCGGGACAGGGATCCCGTACTACGAGCAGTACTTC.

The chain joins TRBV7-9 to TRBJ1-3; 7 bases are shared with TRBD1. V shed 8 bases and J 7 bases; nucleotides not matched to a gene: 5. Germline CDR1 reads SEHNR; CDR2 reads FQNEAQ (reference sequence). The CDR3 extends over 12 amino acids. The CDR3 spells CASQTGYNTIYF. As DNA, the CDR3 is TGTGCCAGCCAGACAGGGTACAACACCATATATTTT.

The rearrangement joins TRBV28 to TRBJ2-2; TRBD2 matches 7 bases. Germline CDR1 MDHEN, CDR2 SYDVKM. The CDR3 covers 15 residues. Trimming took 7 bases from V and 1 from J; bases not matched to a gene: 6. The CDR3 loop is CASILGGVNTGELFF. As DNA, the CDR3 is TGTGCCAGCATCCTGGGGGGGGTGAACACCGGGGAGCTGTTTTTT.

The chain links TRBV7-9 to TRBJ2-3, with D unclear. The CDR3 loop spans 14 amino acids. Germline values: CDR1 SEHNR, CDR2 FQNEAQ (reference sequence). V was shortened by 4 bases and J by 4 bases, with 12 bases between the two germline ends. CDR3 loop: CASSSYRLPDTQYF. The DNA for the CDR3 is TGTGCCAGCAGCTCTTATAGACTCCCAGATACGCAGTATTTT.

The chain has TRBV28 and TRBJ1-1, with D hard to call. Looked up from germline, CDR1 is MDHEN and CDR2 is SYDVKM. Trimming shortened V by 4 bases and J by 0 bases, and 9 bases separated the two germline ends. The CDR3 covers 14 residues. The CDR3 loop reads CASSSQPMNTEAFF. As DNA, the CDR3 is TGTGCCAGCAGTTCACAGCCAATGAACACTGAAGCTTTCTTT.

This CDR3 is CASSLKSGAYNEQFF. In nucleotides, the CDR3 is TGTGCCAGCAGCTTAAAGAGCGGGGCCTACAATGAGCAGTTCTTC. This chain uses TRBV7-3 with TRBJ2-1; 7 bases fit TRBD2. CDR1 is SGHTA, CDR2 FQGTGA, per germline. Trimming at V came to 1 base and at J to 2 bases, leaving 2 bases not matched to a gene. This CDR3 spans 15 amino acids.

This sequence joins TRBV2 and TRBJ2-1; D is uncertain. Trimming removed 7 bases from V and 3 bases from J, with 7 bases in between. This CDR3 region has 12 residues. Germline CDR1 reads SNHLY; CDR2 reads FYNNEI. The CDR3 DNA is TGTGCCAGCACAGGCCGCTACAATGAGCAGTTCTTC. As protein: CASTGRYNEQFF.